The present entry profiles one TCR beta chain with its context. Other DNA sequences in the same sample also yield this CDR3. This record comes from a study of T cell changes during pregnancy in multiple sclerosis. Here immunoSEQ multiplex PCR was the method, and the copy in TCRdb shows in-frame clones only, minus some. Here the sample spans tens of thousands of clones, 90% to 95% being singletons. The trim removed 2 bases at V and 4 bases at J, leaving 3 bases unmatched. The CDR3 sequence is 15 residues long. From germline, CDR1 is MGHRA and CDR2 YSYEKL. V is TRBV4-1 and J is TRBJ2-1, with 9 bases matching TRBD2. The clonotype originates from a female donor with multiple sclerosis, enrolled in a pregnancy study. The starting material was CD8+ T cells from peripheral blood mononuclear cells, obtained before pregnancy. CDR3 nucleotide sequence: TGCGCCAGCAGCCAATTAGCGGGGGAATACAATGAGCAGTTCTTC. The encoded protein is CASSQLAGEYNEQFF.